The 4 T cell receptor beta chains given below trace back to one sample, sequenced in a study of blood T cell repertoires in COVID-19. Clones were read by immunoSEQ multiplex PCR, and TCRdb kept only the in-frame ones, dropping some. Altogether more than 55,000 clones are present, about 90% being singletons, with the ten largest covering around 4.4%. Sequencing was done on a sample of peripheral blood. These receptors were collected from a man aged 50-59 years with active COVID-19.

The sample holds one count of this clone. This chain links TRBV10-2 with TRBJ2-7; TRBD2 agrees at 11 bases. Germline trimming cut 3 bases from V and 5 bases from J; bases unmatched to any gene: 6. The germline gives CDR1 WSHSY, CDR2 SAAADI. The CDR3 is 15 amino acids. The CDR3 here is CASSDSGRANHEQYF. The CDR3 nucleotides read TGCGCCAGCAGTGATAGCGGGAGGGCCAACCACGAGCAGTACTTC.

The chain carries TRBV5-4 and TRBJ1-2, with D possibly TRBD1 on 6 matching bases. This CDR3 is built from 13 residues. The germline gives CDR1 SGHNT, CDR2 YYREEE (reference sequence). V shed 6 bases and J shed 4 bases, with 13 bases lying between them. The CDR3 nucleotides are TGTGCCAGCACCAGGGACACGAGCTATGGCTACACCTTC. Translation gives CASTRDTSYGYTF. Together with reference TRBV5-4 and TRBJ1-2, the CDR3 gives the full variable domain: ETGVTQSPTHLIKTRGQQVTLRCSSQSGHNTVSWYQQALGQGPQFIFQYYREEENGRGNFPPRFSGLQFPNYSSELNVNALELDDSALYLCASTRDTSYGYTFGSGTRLTVV.

In this sample, this clone turned up once. The chain is built from TRBV6-1 and TRBJ2-3, with 8 bases aligning to TRBD2. The germline gives CDR1 MNHNS, CDR2 SASEGT. Trimming at V came to 3 bases and at J to 4 bases, leaving 9 bases not matched to a gene. The CDR3 extends over 16 amino acids. CDR3 bases: TGTGCCAGCAGTGAGTTTGGACTAGCAGCGCCAGATACGCAGTATTTT. As protein: CASSEFGLAAPDTQYF.

The chain employs TRBV28 and TRBJ1-1, with D maybe TRBD1 (5 bases). The CDR3 totals 13 residues. Trimming pared 7 bases from V and 1 base from J, leaving 10 bases between. Germline CDR1 MDHEN, CDR2 SYDVKM. The CDR3 region is CASTTTGNTEAFF. The DNA of the CDR3 is TGTGCCAGCACTACCACAGGGAACACTGAAGCTTTCTTT. The variable domain in full, with the rest retrieved from reference TRBV28 and TRBJ1-1, is DVKVTQSSRYLVKRTGEKVFLECVQDMDHENMFWYRQDPGLGLRLIYFSYDVKMKEKGDIPEGYSVSREKKERFSLILESASTNQTSMYLCASTTTGNTEAFFGQGTRLTVV.